This T cell receptor (beta chain) was sequenced for a study of blood T cell repertoires in COVID-19 (dated by TCRdb to about 2020). For the study in its entirety: Samples from collaborators originated in the United States, Italy and Spain and spanned both the acute and convalescent phases of COVID-19. The prospective study material was composed of cDNA or gDNA derived from T cells, B-cell-depleted T cells, or PBMCs. The dataset comprised deeply sampled blood TCRbeta repertoires from subjects exposed to, actively infected with, or recovered from COVID-19. The repertoires were released in a freely available public database intended as a resource for research on the immune response to SARS-CoV-2. Samples came from the ongoing ImmuneRACE study (first 160 participants) plus 1,254 subjects from 6 global collaborators. The sample metadata nearly always contained a de-identified subject ID, COVID-19 status, age in years and sex. Where HLA class I and class II types were available, the types were taken from metadata supplied by the sample provider, not from assay-based typing. Broad study findings and their caveats: The amount of clinical and demographic metadata varied by source and participant and was provided uncurated.

Points on this clone: It has no known antigen specificity. Nothing much larger sits one base from this clone, and base qualities are not available.

TCRbeta CDR3 regions were amplified from genomic DNA by means of the immunoSEQ Assay, a bias-controlled multiplex PCR. In the source study's methods: Nucleated cell counts per sample were estimated from amplification of reference gene primers within the assay. To quantify the absolute abundance of each unique TCRbeta CDR3 rearrangement, sequence reads were collapsed and filtered. For each sample, productive Simpson clonality was calculated by taking the square root of Simpson's diversity index across productive rearrangements. Not all clones reach the TCRdb copy of this immuneACCESS table, which keeps in-frame sequences only. Checked studies attribute under half of the gap to unresolved V genes and leave the rest unexplained. V, J and clone size are those of that table, while D and trimming were read from the DNA. The sample includes 75,000 or so clones, with 75% to 90% observed a single time. About 20% of the sample lies in the top ten.

Collaborating institutions collected whole blood in K2EDTA tubes following their own protocols. For TCRbeta analysis, collaborator samples were shipped as frozen whole blood, as isolated PBMCs, or as DNA extracted from either sample type. V lost 3 bases and J lost 1 base; the stretch between them is 11 bases long. The CDR3, from cysteine to phenylalanine, totals 15 residues. Only CDR3 DNA remains: 45 bases, in frame from the first base. The germline V gene (reference sequence) yields SGHKS for CDR1 and YYEKEE for CDR2. The origin of this receptor is an elderly woman with acute or convalescent COVID-19. The chain links TRBV5-5 with TRBJ1-3; a tentative D match to TRBD1 spans 5 bases. Material for sequencing was peripheral blood. The CDR3 loop reads CASSSDRLSGNTIYF. The DNA is as follows: TGTGCCAGCAGCTCCGACAGATTATCTGGAAACACCATATATTTT. Extended through the reference TRBV5-5 and TRBJ1-3 proteins, this CDR3 yields the full variable domain: DAGVTQSPTHLIKTRGQQVTLRCSPISGHKSVSWYQQVLGQGPQFIFQYYEKEERGRGNFPDRFSARQFPNYSSELNVNALLLGDSALYLCASSSDRLSGNTIYFGEGSWLTVV.